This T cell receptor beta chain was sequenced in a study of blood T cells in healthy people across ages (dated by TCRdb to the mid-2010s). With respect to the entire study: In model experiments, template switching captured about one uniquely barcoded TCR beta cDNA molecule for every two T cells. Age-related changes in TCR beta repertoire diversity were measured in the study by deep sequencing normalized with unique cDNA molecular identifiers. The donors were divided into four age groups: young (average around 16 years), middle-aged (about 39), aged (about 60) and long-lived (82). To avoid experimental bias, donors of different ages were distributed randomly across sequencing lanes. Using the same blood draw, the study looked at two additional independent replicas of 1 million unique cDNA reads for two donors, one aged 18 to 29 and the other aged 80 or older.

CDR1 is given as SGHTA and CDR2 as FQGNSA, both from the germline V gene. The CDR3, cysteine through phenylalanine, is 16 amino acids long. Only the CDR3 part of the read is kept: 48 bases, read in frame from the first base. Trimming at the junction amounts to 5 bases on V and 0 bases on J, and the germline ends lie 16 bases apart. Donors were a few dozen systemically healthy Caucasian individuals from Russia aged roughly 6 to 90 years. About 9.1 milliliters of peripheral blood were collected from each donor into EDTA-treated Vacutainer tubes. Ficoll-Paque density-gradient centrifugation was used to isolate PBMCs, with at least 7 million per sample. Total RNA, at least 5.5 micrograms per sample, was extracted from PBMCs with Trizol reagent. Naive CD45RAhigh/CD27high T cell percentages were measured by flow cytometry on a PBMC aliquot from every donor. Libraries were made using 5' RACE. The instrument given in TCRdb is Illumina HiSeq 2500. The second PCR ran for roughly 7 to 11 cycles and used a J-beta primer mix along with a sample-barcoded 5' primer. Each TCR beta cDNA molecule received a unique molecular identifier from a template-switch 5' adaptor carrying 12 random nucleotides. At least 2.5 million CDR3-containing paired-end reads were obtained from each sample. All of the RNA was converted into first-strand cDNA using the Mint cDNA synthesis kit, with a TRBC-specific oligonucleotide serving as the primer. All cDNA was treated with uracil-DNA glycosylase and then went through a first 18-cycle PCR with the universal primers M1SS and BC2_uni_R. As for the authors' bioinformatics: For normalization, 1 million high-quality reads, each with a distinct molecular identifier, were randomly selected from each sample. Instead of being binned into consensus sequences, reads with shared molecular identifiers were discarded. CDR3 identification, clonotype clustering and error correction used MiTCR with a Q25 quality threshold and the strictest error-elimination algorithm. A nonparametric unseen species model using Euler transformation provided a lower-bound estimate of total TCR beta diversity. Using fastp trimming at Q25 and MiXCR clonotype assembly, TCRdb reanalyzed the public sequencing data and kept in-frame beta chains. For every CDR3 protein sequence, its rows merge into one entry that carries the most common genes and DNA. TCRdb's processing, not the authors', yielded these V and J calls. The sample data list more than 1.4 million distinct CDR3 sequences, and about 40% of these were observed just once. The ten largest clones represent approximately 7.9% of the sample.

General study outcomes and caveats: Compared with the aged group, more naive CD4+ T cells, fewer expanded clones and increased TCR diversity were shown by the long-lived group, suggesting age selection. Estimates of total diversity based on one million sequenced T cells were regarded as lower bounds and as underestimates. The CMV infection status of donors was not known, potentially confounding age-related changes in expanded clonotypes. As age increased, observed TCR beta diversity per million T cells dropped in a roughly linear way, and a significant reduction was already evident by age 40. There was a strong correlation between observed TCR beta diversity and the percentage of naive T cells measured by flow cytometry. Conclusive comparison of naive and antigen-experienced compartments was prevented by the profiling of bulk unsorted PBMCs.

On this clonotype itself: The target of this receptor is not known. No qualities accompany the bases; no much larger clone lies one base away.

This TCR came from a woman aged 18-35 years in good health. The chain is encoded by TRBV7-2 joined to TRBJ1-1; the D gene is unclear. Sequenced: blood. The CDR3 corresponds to CASSLVGGGLNTEAFF. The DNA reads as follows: TGTGCCAGCAGCCTCGTCGGAGGAGGACTGAACACTGAAGCTTTCTTT. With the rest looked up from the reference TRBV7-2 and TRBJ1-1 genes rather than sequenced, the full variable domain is GAGVSQSPSNKVTEKGKDVELRCDPISGHTALYWYRQSLGQGLEFLIYFQGNSAPDKSGLPSDRFSAERTGGSVSTLTIQRTQQEDSAVYLCASSLVGGGLNTEAFFGQGTRLTVV.